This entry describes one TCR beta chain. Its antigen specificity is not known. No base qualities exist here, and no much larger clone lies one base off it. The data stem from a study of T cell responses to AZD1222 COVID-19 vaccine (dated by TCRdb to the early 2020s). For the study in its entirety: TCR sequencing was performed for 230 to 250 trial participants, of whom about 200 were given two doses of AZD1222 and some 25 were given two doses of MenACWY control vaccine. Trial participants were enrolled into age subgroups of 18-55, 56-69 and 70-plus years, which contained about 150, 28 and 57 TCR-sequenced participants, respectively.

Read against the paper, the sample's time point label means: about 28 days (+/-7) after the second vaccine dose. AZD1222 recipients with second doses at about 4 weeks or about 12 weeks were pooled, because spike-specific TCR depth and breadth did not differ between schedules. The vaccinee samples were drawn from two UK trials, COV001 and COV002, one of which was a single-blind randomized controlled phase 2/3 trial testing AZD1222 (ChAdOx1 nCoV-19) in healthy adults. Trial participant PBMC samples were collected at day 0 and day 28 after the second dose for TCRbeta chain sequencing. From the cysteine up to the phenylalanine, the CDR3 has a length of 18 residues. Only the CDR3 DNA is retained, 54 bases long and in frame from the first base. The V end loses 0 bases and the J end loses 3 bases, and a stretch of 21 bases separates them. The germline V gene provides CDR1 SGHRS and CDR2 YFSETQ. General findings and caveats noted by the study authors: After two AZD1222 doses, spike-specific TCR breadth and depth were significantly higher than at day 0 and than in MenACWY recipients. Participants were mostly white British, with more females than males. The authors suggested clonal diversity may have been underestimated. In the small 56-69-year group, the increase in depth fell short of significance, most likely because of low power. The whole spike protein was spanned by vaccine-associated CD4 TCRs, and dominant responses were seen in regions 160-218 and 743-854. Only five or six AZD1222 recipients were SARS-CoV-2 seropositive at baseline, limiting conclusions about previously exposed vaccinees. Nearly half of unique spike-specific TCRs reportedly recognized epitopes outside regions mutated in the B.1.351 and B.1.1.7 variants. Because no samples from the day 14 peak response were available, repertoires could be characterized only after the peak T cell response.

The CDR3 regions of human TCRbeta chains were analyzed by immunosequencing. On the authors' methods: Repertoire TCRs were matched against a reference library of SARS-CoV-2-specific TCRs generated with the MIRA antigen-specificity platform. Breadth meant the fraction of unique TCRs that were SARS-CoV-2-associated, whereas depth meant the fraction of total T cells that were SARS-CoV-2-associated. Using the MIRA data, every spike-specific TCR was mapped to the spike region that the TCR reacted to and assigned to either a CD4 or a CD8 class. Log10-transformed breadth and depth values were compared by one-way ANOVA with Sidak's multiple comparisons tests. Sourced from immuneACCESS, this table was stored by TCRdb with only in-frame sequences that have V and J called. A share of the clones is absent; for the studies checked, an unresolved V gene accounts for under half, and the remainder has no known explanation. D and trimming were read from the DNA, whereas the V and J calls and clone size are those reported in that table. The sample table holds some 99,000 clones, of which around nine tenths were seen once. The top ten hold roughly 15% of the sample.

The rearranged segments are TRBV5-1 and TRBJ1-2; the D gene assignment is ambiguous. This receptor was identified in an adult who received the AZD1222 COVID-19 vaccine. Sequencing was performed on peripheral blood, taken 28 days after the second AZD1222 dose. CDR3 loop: CASSLASRRVDYDYGYTF. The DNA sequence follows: TGCGCCAGCAGCTTGGCCTCTCGTCGAGTAGATTACGACTATGGCTACACCTTC.